Listed here are 28 T cell receptor beta chains from one sample, sequenced in a study of blood T cells in healthy people across ages. The use of a sample-barcoded 5' primer and a J-beta primer mix characterized a second PCR of about 7 to 12 cycles. TCRdb itself ran the 5' RACE reads through MiXCR, one entry per CDR3 protein. The data hold hundreds of thousands of distinct CDR3 sequences, with approximately 50% observed a single time. The sample consisted of blood. These receptors originate from a woman in her fifties or sixties in good health.

The chain recombines TRBV20-1 with TRBJ1-4, with D perhaps matching TRBD1 (5 bases). The CDR3 consists of 13 residues. Germline V gives CDR1 DFQATT, CDR2 SNEGSKA (reference sequence). V was clipped by 6 bases and J by 8 bases, with 16 bases between them. As DNA, the CDR3 is TGCAGTGCCGAGGGCAGGGCCGCCGAAAAACTGTTTTTT. Its translation: CSAEGRAAEKLFF.

This clonotype has only a few counts. The chain links TRBV7-2 to TRBJ2-3; D may be TRBD2 (7 bases). Trimming took 4 bases from V and 5 from J, leaving 19 bases between them. The germline V gene has CDR1 SGHTA and CDR2 FQGNSA. CDR3 length: 16 residues. CDR3 in DNA: TGTGCCAGCAGCTCCCGAACAGGGCTAGCGGTAGATACGCAGTATTTT. Protein: CASSSRTGLAVDTQYF. Drawing the rest from reference TRBV7-2 and TRBJ2-3, the complete variable domain is GAGVSQSPSNKVTEKGKDVELRCDPISGHTALYWYRQSLGQGLEFLIYFQGNSAPDKSGLPSDRFSAERTGGSVSTLTIQRTQQEDSAVYLCASSSRTGLAVDTQYFGPGTRLTVL.

V is TRBV20-1 and J is TRBJ2-7; 14 positions agree with TRBD2. This CDR3 region has 16 residues. The V and J ends lost 0 bases and 5 bases, in that order; junction bases with no gene match: 6. Germline V CDR1 and CDR2: DFQATT, SNEGSKA (reference sequence). This CDR3 is CSARERRLAGGDEQYF. The CDR3 region has the DNA TGCAGTGCTAGAGAGAGGAGACTAGCGGGAGGGGACGAGCAGTACTTC.

This clonotype was observed a few times. CDR3 DNA sequence: TGTGCAGGGAGCAGGAGGATGAACACTGAAGCTTTCTTT. Translated: CAGSRRMNTEAFF. V is TRBV21-1 and J is TRBJ1-1. TRBV21-1 is noted as a pseudogene. The CDR3 spans 13 residues.

The chain links TRBV7-2 to TRBJ2-7, with D perhaps matching TRBD2 (5 bases). Trimming stripped 1 base from V and 7 bases from J, with 17 bases between. The V gene's germline CDR1 is SGHTA and CDR2 FQGNSA. This CDR3 contains 15 residues. CDR3 in DNA: TGTGCCAGCAGCTTAGTTGTAGGCGACTACAATGAGCAGTACTTC. This gives the protein CASSLVVGDYNEQYF.

The chain is built from TRBV9 and TRBJ2-6; 9 bases map to TRBD1. V dropped 3 bases and J dropped 3; count of bases not matched to a gene: 10. The germline gives CDR1 SGDLS, CDR2 YYNGEE. The CDR3 covers 18 residues. The CDR3 DNA sequence: TGTGCCAGCAGCGCAACAGGGGGCGATGCGCTTGGGGCCAACGTCCTGACTTTC. Translated: CASSATGGDALGANVLTF.

This clonotype occurred a few times. This chain joins TRBV12-3 or TRBV12-4 and TRBJ2-1, with 8 bases lining up with TRBD2. The CDR3 is 17 residues long. V dropped 7 bases and J dropped 10; count of bases not matched to a gene: 21. Written as DNA, the CDR3 is TGTGCCAGCACCCTTGACTTCGGGGGACTAGTGGCCCGGGAGCAGTTCTTC. Translated, it gives CASTLDFGGLVAREQFF.

V gene TRBV5-1 combines with J gene TRBJ2-5, with D perhaps TRBD1 or TRBD2 (5 bases each). Germline V lookup: CDR1 SGHRS, CDR2 YFSETQ. The CDR3 has 14 residues. V lost 4 bases to trimming and J lost 2 bases, with 12 bases between them. The CDR3: CASSIWDGQETQYF. DNA of the CDR3: TGCGCCAGCAGCATATGGGACGGGCAAGAGACCCAGTACTTC.

This clonotype was seen only a few times. The J gene is TRBJ1-1, the V gene TRBV20-1; D is unresolved. Germline values: CDR1 DFQATT, CDR2 SNEGSKA (reference sequence). CDR3 size: 15 residues. The V and J ends lost 1 base and 0 bases respectively, with 12 bases between them. CDR3 region: CSARGPGLMNTEAFF. For the CDR3, the DNA is TGCAGTGCTAGAGGGCCTGGACTGATGAACACTGAAGCTTTCTTT.

This clonotype has only one observation. This chain joins TRBV20-1 and TRBJ2-7; tentatively, D is TRBD2 (5 bases). V gave up 2 bases and J gave up 2 bases, with 10 bases separating them. Germline CDR1 is DFQATT and CDR2 is SNEGSKA (reference sequence). The CDR3 sequence is 13 residues long. The CDR3 reads CSARRGNPYEQYF. CDR3 in DNA: TGCAGTGCTAGAAGAGGGAATCCCTACGAGCAGTACTTC.

This clonotype came up many times. The V call is TRBV18, the J call TRBJ2-3; D gene unclear. Germline CDR1 and CDR2: KGHSH and LQKENI. The CDR3 consists of 12 residues. Trimming removed 8 bases at V and 2 bases at J, with 8 bases between. CDR3 nucleotides: TGTGCCAGCAGCCCCTTCACAGATACGCAGTATTTT. Translated: CASSPFTDTQYF.

The rearrangement uses TRBV2 and TRBJ2-7; tentatively, D is TRBD1 or TRBD2 (6 bases each). Between the trimmed V and J ends, which lost 6 bases and 6 bases, there was a span of 18 bases. The CDR3 is made up of 14 amino acids. The germline gives CDR1 SNHLY, CDR2 FYNNEI. The CDR3 protein is CASSPEGGIGEQYF. CDR3 nucleotides: TGTGCCAGCAGCCCCGAGGGGGGAATCGGCGAGCAGTACTTC.

The rearrangement uses TRBV7-3 and TRBJ2-1; 12 bases are shared with TRBD2. The CDR3 extends over 13 amino acids. V lost 4 bases and J lost 13; bases outside the gene matches: 5. The V gene's germline CDR1 is SGHTA and CDR2 FQGTGA. CDR3: CASSSQTSGRQFF. CDR3 nucleotide sequence: TGTGCCAGCAGCTCCCAGACTAGCGGGAGACAGTTCTTC.

The rearrangement uses TRBV11-2 and TRBJ1-6; D gene ambiguous. V lost 7 bases to trimming and J lost 3 bases, with 13 bases between them. The CDR3 spans 15 residues. CDR1 is SGHAT, CDR2 FQNNGV, per germline. The CDR3 protein is CASNAQANYNSPLHF. The CDR3, as DNA: TGTGCCAGCAATGCCCAGGCCAACTATAATTCACCCCTCCACTTT.

In this sample, this clonotype turned up a few times. J is TRBJ2-3 and V is TRBV24-1; 8 nucleotides align to TRBD1. The CDR3 has 16 amino acids. Per germline, CDR1 KGHDR and CDR2 SFDVKD. Unmatched junction bases numbered 5, after V lost 0 bases and J lost 4 bases. CDR3 protein: CATSDLGQGGADTQYF. The CDR3 DNA reads TGTGCCACCAGTGATTTGGGACAGGGAGGAGCAGATACGCAGTATTTT.

This clonotype showed up just a few times. The chain has TRBV12-3 or TRBV12-4 and TRBJ2-6; 8 bases are a match to TRBD1. Trimming removed 4 bases from V and 1 base from J; junction bases left unmatched: 3. CDR3 length equals 16 residues. The CDR3 region is CASSWQGASGANVLTF. CDR3 bases: TGTGCCAGCAGTTGGCAGGGGGCTTCTGGGGCCAACGTCCTGACTTTC.

The chain links TRBV29-1 to TRBJ2-1; D is perhaps TRBD1 (6 bases). Germline CDR1 is SQVTM and CDR2 is ANQGSEA. There are 11 residues in the CDR3. Trimming pared 4 bases from V and 10 bases from J, leaving 11 bases between. In DNA, the CDR3 is TGCAGCGTTGGTCTCGGACAGGAGCAGTTCTTC. Its protein product is CSVGLGQEQFF.

V and J are TRBV21-1 and TRBJ2-2; no check of the table's D call, TRBD2, against the DNA was made. TRBV21-1 represents a pseudogene. This CDR3 spans 14 amino acids. CDR3 residues: CASNPAANTGELFF. The CDR3 DNA sequence: TGTGCCAGCAACCCCGCAGCGAACACCGGGGAGCTGTTTTTT.

The J gene is TRBJ2-3, the V gene TRBV29-1, with TRBD2 matching 7 bases. CDR1 is SQVTM and CDR2 is ANQGSEA in the germline V gene. The CDR3 loop spans 14 amino acids. V trimming: 3 bases; J trimming: 6 bases; junction bases outside the gene matches: 9. The CDR3 coding sequence is TGCAGCGTTGAGTCGCCGACTAGCCGGGATACGCAGTATTTT. Translation gives CSVESPTSRDTQYF.

The chain couples TRBV20-1 to TRBJ2-1; 12 bases line up with TRBD2. Trimming took 0 bases from V and 3 from J; bases not matched to a gene: 6. The CDR3 consists of 17 residues. CDR1 DFQATT and CDR2 SNEGSKA come from the germline V gene (reference sequence). Here the CDR3 reads CSARDRTSGTGYNEQFF. The DNA of the CDR3 is TGCAGTGCTAGAGATCGGACTAGCGGGACGGGCTACAATGAGCAGTTCTTC.

The sample holds a few counts of this clonotype. J is TRBJ2-5 and V is TRBV7-9, with D perhaps TRBD2 (5 bases). Trimming took off 1 base at V and 4 bases at J, with 16 bases between the two ends. The CDR3 length is 16 residues. Germline V gene data show CDR1 as SEHNR and CDR2 as FQNEAQ (reference sequence). The CDR3 nucleotides are TGTGCCAGCAGCTTAGGCGCGGGCTCCCGAAGAGAGACCCAGTACTTC. Translated, it gives CASSLGAGSRRETQYF. Complete variable domain (other parts from reference TRBV7-9 and TRBJ2-5): DTGVSQNPRHKITKRGQNVTFRCDPISEHNRLYWYRQTLGQGPEFLTYFQNEAQLEKSRLLSDRFSAERPKGSFSTLEIQRTEQGDSAMYLCASSLGAGSRRETQYFGPGTRLLVL.

This clonotype was picked up a small number of times. The chain employs TRBV5-1 and TRBJ2-1; 7 nucleotides match TRBD1. The germline V gene has CDR1 SGHRS and CDR2 YFSETQ. The CDR3 loop spans 15 amino acids. V shed 0 bases and J 4 bases; nucleotides not matched to a gene: 4. The CDR3 spells CASSLEGARYNEQFF. The CDR3 bases are TGCGCCAGCAGCTTGGAGGGGGCGCGGTACAATGAGCAGTTCTTC.

CDR3 coding DNA: TGTGCCAGCAGCCACACCGGGACAGTCGTGCTTTCAAGCACAGATACGCAGTATTTT. Its translation: CASSHTGTVVLSSTDTQYF. The chain links TRBV3-1 to TRBJ2-3, with TRBD1 matching over 7 bases. Germline V gene lookup returns CDR1 LGHDT and CDR2 YNNKEL (reference sequence). The trim removed 3 bases at V and 0 bases at J, leaving 15 bases unmatched. The CDR3 sequence is 19 residues long.

This chain joins TRBV7-2 and TRBJ2-7, with 8 bases lining up with TRBD2. Trimming at V came to 4 bases and at J to 2 bases, leaving 10 bases not matched to a gene. From germline, CDR1 is SGHTA and CDR2 FQGNSA. This CDR3 contains 16 residues. In DNA, the CDR3 is TGTGCCAGCAGCTCCCCCCAAAGCGGGGGTCCCTACGAGCAGTACTTC. Its protein product is CASSSPQSGGPYEQYF.

This chain joins TRBV20-1 and TRBJ2-7; TRBD1 matches at 10 bases. The J segment lost 5 bases and the V segment lost 2 bases, leaving 6 bases of the junction unmatched. This CDR3 is 14 amino acids long. Germline loops: CDR1 DFQATT, CDR2 SNEGSKA (reference sequence). In DNA, the CDR3 is TGCAGTGCTAGACAGGGACAGGGGACTGACGAGCAGTACTTC. It specifies CSARQGQGTDEQYF.

The chain carries TRBV28 and TRBJ2-3; the match to TRBD1 covers 9 bases. The V gene's germline CDR1 is MDHEN and CDR2 SYDVKM. After removal of 10 bases from V and 4 bases from J, the junction contained 15 bases not matched to a gene. The CDR3 runs to 16 residues. The DNA for the CDR3 is TGTGCCACCCCTCCCCCGGGGGACAGGGTTCCAGATACGCAGTATTTT. This codes for CATPPPGDRVPDTQYF. Variable domain in full (rest from reference TRBV28 and TRBJ2-3): DVKVTQSSRYLVKRTGEKVFLECVQDMDHENMFWYRQDPGLGLRLIYFSYDVKMKEKGDIPEGYSVSREKKERFSLILESASTNQTSMYLCATPPPGDRVPDTQYFGPGTRLTVL.

The chain uses TRBV10-3 and TRBJ2-1, with D possibly being TRBD1 (5 bases). The germline V gene encodes CDR1 ENHRY and CDR2 SYGVKD. V lost 6 bases and J 5 bases, leaving 5 bases between the germline ends. CDR3 length: 11 residues. CDR3 region: CAIRGDNEQFF. CDR3 DNA: TGTGCCATCAGAGGGGACAATGAGCAGTTCTTC.

This clonotype has only a few counts. The rearrangement joins TRBV27 to TRBJ1-1; D not resolved. The V gene lost 1 base and the J gene lost 1 base, with 4 bases spanning the gap. This CDR3 region has 13 residues. Per germline, CDR1 MNHEY and CDR2 SMNVEV (reference sequence). CDR3 in DNA: TGTGCCAGCAGTTTATTGAAGAACACTGAAGCTTTCTTT. It codes for CASSLLKNTEAFF.